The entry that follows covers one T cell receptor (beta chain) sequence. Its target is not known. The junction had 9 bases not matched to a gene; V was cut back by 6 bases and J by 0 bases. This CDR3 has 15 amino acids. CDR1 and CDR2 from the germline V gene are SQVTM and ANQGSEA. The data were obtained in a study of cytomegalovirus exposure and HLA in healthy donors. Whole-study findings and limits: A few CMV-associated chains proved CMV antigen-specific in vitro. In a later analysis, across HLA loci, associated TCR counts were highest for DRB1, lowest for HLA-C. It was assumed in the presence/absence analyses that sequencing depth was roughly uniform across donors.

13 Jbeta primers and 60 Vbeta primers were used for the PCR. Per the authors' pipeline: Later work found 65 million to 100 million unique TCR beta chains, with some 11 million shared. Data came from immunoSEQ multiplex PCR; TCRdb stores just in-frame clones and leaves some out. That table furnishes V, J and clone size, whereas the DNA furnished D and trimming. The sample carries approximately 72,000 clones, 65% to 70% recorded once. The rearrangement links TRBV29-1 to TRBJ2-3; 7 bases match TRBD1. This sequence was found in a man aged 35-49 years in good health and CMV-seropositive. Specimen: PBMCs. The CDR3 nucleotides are TGCAGCGTGTCCACAGGGGTCCTTAGCACAGATACGCAGTATTTT. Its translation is CSVSTGVLSTDTQYF.